Each of the 2 T cell receptor beta chains below was sequenced from the same sample in a study of cytomegalovirus exposure and HLA in healthy donors. TCRdb's table, derived via immunoSEQ multiplex PCR, lists solely in-frame clones and lacks some. Of 150,000 to 200,000 clones listed, about 83% are singletons. Material for sequencing was PBMCs. Receptor source: a woman aged 18-29 years in good health and CMV-seronegative.

The chain combines TRBV30 with TRBJ1-1; D not certain. Germline V lookup: CDR1 GTSNPN, CDR2 SVGIG (reference sequence). The ends were cut back, 0 bases at V and 5 bases at J, with 13 bases in the middle. This CDR3 is 14 amino acids long. CDR3 nucleotides: TGTGCCTGGAGTGTAACGGGTTCGAGAACTGAAGCTTTCTTT. Translating it yields CAWSVTGSRTEAFF.

Turning to this clone: This specimen includes other DNA sequences encoding the same CDR3. The J gene is TRBJ2-7, the V gene TRBV5-8, with 7 bases that match TRBD1. Germline CDR1 is SGHTS and CDR2 is YDEGEE. Trimming took 0 bases from V and 4 from J; bases not matched to a gene: 1. CDR3 length: 13 residues. DNA of the CDR3: TGTGCCAGCAGCTTGGACAGGGGTTACGAGCAGTACTTC. Encoded protein: CASSLDRGYEQYF.